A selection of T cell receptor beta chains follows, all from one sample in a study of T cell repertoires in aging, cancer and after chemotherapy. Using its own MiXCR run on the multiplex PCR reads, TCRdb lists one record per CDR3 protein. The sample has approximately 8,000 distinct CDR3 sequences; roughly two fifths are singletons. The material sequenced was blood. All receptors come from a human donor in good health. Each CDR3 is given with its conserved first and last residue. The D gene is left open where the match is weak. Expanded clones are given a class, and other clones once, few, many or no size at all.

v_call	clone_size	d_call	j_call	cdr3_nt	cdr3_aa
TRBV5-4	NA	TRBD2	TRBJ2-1	TGTGCCAGCAGCACTCTAGCGGGGCGCTACAATGAGGAGTTCTTC	CASSTLAGRYNEEFF
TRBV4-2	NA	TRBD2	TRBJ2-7	TGCGCCAGCAGCCGGGCGGGGGGCGAGTACGAGCAGTACTTC	CASSRAGGEYEQYF
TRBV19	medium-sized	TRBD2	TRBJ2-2	TGTGCCACCGCCAAGCGGGGCTATACCGGGGAGCTGTTTTTT	CATAKRGYTGELFF
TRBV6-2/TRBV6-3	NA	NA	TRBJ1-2	TGTGCCAGCGGACGATATGGGGGCACCTACTATGGCTACACCTTC	CASGRYGGTYYGYTF
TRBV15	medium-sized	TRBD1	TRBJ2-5	TGTGCCACCAGCAGGGACAGGGCGGAGACCCAGTACTTC	CATSRDRAETQYF
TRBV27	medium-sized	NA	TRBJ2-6	TGTGCCAGCACGGGCGGTGCGCTATCTGGGGCCAACGTCCTGACTTTC	CASTGGALSGANVLTF
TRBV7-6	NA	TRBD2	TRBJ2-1	TGTGCCAGCAGCTTGGGAGGGGACTCCTACAATGAGCAGTTCTTC	CASSLGGDSYNEQFF
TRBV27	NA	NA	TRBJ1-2	TGTGCCAGCAGTCCTTATAGGGGCAGAGTTAACTATGGCTACACCTTC	CASSPYRGRVNYGYTF
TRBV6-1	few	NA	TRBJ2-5	TGTGCCAGCAGTGAACGCCGGGAGACCCAGTACTTC	CASSERRETQYF
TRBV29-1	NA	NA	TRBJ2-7	TGCAGCGTGGGGACAAATTATGGCGAGCAGTACTTC	CSVGTNYGEQYF
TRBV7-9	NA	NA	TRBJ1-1	TGTGCCAACTCCAACGGCCAGAACACTGAAGCTTTCTTT	CANSNGQNTEAFF
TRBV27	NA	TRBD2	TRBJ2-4	TGTGCCAGCAGACTAAGCGGGGCGGCCAAAAACATTCAGTACTTC	CASRLSGAAKNIQYF
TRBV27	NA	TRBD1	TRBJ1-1	TGTGCCAGCAGAAACCACCCAGGGGGGGGGAACACTGAAGCTTTCTTT	CASRNHPGGGNTEAFF
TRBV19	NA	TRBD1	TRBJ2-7	TGCGCCAGCAGCTTGGCCTTGGCAGGGGGCGCCTACGAGCAGTACTTC	CASSLALAGGAYEQYF
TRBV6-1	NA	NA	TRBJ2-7	TGTGCCAGCAGTGAAGCTTACAGCCAGGAAGGGGGGAGGTACGAGCAGTACTTC	CASSEAYSQEGGRYEQYF
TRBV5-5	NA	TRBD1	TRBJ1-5	TGTGCCAGCAGGGCTGGGACAGGGAATCAGCCCCAGCATTTT	CASRAGTGNQPQHF
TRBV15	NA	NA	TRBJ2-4	TGTGCCACCAGTTCACCCGGGACTGGGGCTTCGGATCAGTACTTC	CATSSPGTGASDQYF
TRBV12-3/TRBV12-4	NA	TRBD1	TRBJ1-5	TGTGCCAGCAGCCCACAGGGGGGAGATCAGCCCCAGCATTTT	CASSPQGGDQPQHF
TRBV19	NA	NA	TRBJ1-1	TGTGCCAGTCGACTCAGGAACACTGAAGCTATCTTT	CASRLRNTEAIF
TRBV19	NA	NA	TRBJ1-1	TGTGCCAGTAGTGTCCGCCGGGGAGACAATGAAGCTTTCTTT	CASSVRRGDNEAFF
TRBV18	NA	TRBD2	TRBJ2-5	TGTGCCAGCTCACGGGAGGGAGAGACCCAGTACTTC	CASSREGETQYF
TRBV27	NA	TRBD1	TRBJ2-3	TGTGCCAGCAGTTCGACAAGGACAGGGGGCTATACGCAGTATTTT	CASSSTRTGGYTQYF
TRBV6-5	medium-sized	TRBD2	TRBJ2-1	TGTGCCAGCAGTTACGTTCACGCTAGCGGGGGATCCCCCTACAATGAGCAGTTCTTC	CASSYVHASGGSPYNEQFF